The clone carrying this T cell receptor beta chain has only a few counts. Its specificity is unknown. V was pared by 8 bases and J by 1 base, with 11 bases between. Germline V CDR1 and CDR2: MNHEY, SVGAGI. This CDR3 region has 13 residues. Of the isolated RNA, all was reverse transcribed, and so the sequenced material was expressed TCRB transcripts. The protocol was immunoSEQ multiplex PCR, while the TCRdb copy is restricted to in-frame clones and leaves out a portion. The sample yields nearly 700,000 clones, around 15% seen once. This record comes from a study of beta chain features in type 1 diabetes. Study findings and constraints: Shorter TCRB CDR3s, moderately but significantly so, were found in Type 1 diabetes patients in all four CD4+ subsets.

This chain connects TRBV6-5 to TRBJ1-1, with no clear D. This clonotype was obtained from a man between 18 and 29 years old with type 1 diabetes. Sample: naive CD4+ T cells from blood. As DNA, the CDR3 is TGTGCCAGCGCGGTGTCTACGAACACTGAAGCTTTCTTT. It is translated as CASAVSTNTEAFF.